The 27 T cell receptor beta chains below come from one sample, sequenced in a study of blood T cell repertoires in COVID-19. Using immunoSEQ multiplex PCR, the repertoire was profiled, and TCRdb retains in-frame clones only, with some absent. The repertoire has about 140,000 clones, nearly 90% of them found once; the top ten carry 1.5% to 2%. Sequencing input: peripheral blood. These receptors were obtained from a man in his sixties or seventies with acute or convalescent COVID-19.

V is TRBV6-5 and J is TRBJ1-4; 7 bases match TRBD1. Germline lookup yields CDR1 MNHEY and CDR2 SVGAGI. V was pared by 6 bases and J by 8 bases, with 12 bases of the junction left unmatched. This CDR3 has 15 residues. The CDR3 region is CASSVLGTEYEKLFF. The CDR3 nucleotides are TGTGCCAGCAGCGTACTCGGGACAGAATACGAAAAACTGTTTTTT.

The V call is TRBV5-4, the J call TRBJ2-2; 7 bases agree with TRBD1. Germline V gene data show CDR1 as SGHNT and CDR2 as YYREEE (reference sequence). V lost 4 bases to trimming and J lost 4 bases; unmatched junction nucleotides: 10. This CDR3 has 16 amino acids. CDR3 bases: TGTGCCAGCAGCCCCAGGGGGAGACTTTCCACCGGGGAGCTGTTTTTT. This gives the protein CASSPRGRLSTGELFF.

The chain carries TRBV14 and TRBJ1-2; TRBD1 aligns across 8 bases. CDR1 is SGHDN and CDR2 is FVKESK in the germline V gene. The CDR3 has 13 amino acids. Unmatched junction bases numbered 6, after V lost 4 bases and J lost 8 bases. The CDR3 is CASSPGQGRGYTF. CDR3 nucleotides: TGTGCCAGCAGCCCTGGACAGGGAAGGGGCTACACCTTC.

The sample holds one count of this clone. The CDR3 region has the DNA TGTGCCAGCAGTGAAGCGCTCGTACAGAATACCTATGGCTACACCTTC. Translating gives CASSEALVQNTYGYTF. The chain is built from TRBV2 and TRBJ1-2, with D unresolved. In germline, CDR1 is SNHLY, CDR2 FYNNEI. This CDR3 has 16 amino acids. The germline V and J ends were trimmed by 0 bases and 4 bases, with 15 bases remaining between them.

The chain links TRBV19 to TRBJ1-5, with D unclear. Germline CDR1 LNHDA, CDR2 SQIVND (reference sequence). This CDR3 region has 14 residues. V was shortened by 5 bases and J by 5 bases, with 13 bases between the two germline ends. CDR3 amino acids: CASSFLSEDQPQHF. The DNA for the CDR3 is TGTGCCAGTAGTTTCCTGTCAGAGGATCAGCCCCAGCATTTT.

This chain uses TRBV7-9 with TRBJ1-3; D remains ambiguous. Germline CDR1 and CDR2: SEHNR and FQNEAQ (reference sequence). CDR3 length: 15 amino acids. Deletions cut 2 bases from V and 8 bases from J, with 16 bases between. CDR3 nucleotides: TGTGCCAGCAGCTTAAGAGGCCGCATTGCGGACACCATATATTTT. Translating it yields CASSLRGRIADTIYF. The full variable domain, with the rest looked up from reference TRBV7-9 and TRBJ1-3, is DTGVSQNPRHKITKRGQNVTFRCDPISEHNRLYWYRQTLGQGPEFLTYFQNEAQLEKSRLLSDRFSAERPKGSFSTLEIQRTEQGDSAMYLCASSLRGRIADTIYFGEGSWLTVV.

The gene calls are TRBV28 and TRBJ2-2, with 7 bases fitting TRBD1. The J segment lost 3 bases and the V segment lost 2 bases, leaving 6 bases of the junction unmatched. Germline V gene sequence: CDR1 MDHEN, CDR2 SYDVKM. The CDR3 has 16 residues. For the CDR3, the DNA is TGTGCCAGCAGTTTAACGACAGGGTCGCACACCGGGGAGCTGTTTTTT. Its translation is CASSLTTGSHTGELFF. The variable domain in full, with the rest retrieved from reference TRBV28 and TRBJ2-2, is DVKVTQSSRYLVKRTGEKVFLECVQDMDHENMFWYRQDPGLGLRLIYFSYDVKMKEKGDIPEGYSVSREKKERFSLILESASTNQTSMYLCASSLTTGSHTGELFFGEGSRLTVL.

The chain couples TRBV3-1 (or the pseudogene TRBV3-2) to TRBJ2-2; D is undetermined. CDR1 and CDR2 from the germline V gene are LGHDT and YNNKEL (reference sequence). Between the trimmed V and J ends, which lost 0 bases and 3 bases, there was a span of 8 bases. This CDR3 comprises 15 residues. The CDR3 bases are TGTGCCAGCAGCCAAGAATTAGCAGACACCGGGGAGCTGTTTTTT. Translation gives CASSQELADTGELFF.

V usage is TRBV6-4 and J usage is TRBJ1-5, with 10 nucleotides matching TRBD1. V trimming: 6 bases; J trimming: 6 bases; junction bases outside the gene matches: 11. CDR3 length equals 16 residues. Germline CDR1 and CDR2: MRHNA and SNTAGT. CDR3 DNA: TGTGCCAGCAGGGAACCGCGGACAGGGGGTGGTCAGCCCCAGCATTTT. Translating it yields CASREPRTGGGQPQHF.

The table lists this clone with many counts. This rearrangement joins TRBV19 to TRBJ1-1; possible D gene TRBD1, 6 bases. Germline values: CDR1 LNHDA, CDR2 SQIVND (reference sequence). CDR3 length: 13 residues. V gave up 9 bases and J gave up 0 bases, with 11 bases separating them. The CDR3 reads CASSTGMNTEAFF. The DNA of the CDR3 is TGTGCCAGCTCGACAGGTATGAACACTGAAGCTTTCTTT.

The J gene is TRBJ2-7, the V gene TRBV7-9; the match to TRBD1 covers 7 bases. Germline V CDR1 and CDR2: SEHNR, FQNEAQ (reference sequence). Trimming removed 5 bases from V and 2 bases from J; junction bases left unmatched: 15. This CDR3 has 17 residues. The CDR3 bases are TGTGCCAGCAGCCTAGAAGGGGGACAGAGGTCCGCCTACGAGCAGTACTTC. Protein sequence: CASSLEGGQRSAYEQYF.

The CDR3, as DNA: TGCGCCAGCAGCTTGGGGACAGGGGGCGCGGGGGCAACTAATGAAAAACTGTTTTTT. Encoded protein: CASSLGTGGAGATNEKLFF. This chain uses TRBV5-1 with TRBJ1-4; 11 bases are shared with TRBD1. Germline CDR1 is SGHRS and CDR2 is YFSETQ. The CDR3 contains 19 residues. The trim removed 0 bases at V and 0 bases at J, leaving 7 bases unmatched.

CDR3 sequence: CASSIRRVRPNTEAFF. CDR3 DNA: TGTGCCAGTAGTATCAGACGGGTTAGGCCGAACACTGAAGCTTTCTTT. V and J are TRBV19 and TRBJ1-1; D unresolved. V dropped 3 bases and J dropped 1 base, with 15 bases sitting between them. CDR3 length: 16 amino acids. Germline V gene sequence: CDR1 LNHDA, CDR2 SQIVND (reference sequence).

CDR3 region: CATSRAAGQGALSEKLFF. CDR3 bases: TGTGCCACCAGCAGAGCAGCGGGACAGGGGGCTCTGTCCGAAAAACTGTTTTTT. The chain links TRBV15 to TRBJ1-4, with TRBD1 identical over 12 bases. The CDR3 is 18 amino acids. Unmatched junction bases numbered 11, after V lost 1 base and J lost 8 bases. Germline V CDR1 and CDR2: LNHNV, YYDKDF (reference sequence).

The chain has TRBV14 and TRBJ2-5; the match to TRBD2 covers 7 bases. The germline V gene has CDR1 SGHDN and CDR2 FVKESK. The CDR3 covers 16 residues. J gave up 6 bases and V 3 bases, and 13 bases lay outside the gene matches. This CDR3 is CASSQGGLNVKKTQYF. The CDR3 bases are TGTGCCAGCAGCCAGGGGGGACTAAACGTCAAAAAGACCCAGTACTTC. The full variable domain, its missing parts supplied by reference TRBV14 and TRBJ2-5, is EAGVTQFPSHSVIEKGQTVTLRCDPISGHDNLYWYRRVMGKEIKFLLHFVKESKQDESGMPNNRFLAERTGGTYSTLKVQPAELEDSGVYFCASSQGGLNVKKTQYFGPGTRLLVL.

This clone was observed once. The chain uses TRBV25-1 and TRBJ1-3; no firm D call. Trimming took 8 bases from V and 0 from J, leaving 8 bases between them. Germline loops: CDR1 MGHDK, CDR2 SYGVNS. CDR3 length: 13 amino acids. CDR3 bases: TGTGCCAGCCGTCAGGACTCTGGAAACACCATATATTTT. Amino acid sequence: CASRQDSGNTIYF.

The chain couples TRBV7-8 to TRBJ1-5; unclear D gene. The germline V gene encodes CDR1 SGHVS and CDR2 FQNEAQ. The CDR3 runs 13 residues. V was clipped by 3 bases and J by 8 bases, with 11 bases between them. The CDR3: CASSFALLEPQHF. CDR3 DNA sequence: TGTGCCAGCAGCTTTGCGTTGCTGGAGCCCCAGCATTTT.

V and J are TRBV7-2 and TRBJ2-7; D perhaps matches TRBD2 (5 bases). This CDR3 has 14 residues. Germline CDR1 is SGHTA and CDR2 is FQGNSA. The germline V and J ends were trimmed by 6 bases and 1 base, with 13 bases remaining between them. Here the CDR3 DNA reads TGTGCCAGCAGATCACACCCGGGGTCCTACGAGCAGTACTTC. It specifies CASRSHPGSYEQYF.

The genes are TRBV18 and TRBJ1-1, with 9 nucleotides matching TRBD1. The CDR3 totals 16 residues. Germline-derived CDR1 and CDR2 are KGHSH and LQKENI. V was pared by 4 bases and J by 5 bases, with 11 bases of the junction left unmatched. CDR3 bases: TGTGCCAGCTCACAAAGTAATACAGGGGGCCAGACTGAAGCTTTCTTT. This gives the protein CASSQSNTGGQTEAFF.

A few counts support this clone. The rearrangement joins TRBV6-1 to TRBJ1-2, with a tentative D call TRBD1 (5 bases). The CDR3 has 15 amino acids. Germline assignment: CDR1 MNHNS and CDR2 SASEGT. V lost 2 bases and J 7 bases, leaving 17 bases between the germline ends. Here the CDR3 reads CASSERLGPGIGYTF. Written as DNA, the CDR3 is TGTGCCAGCAGTGAAAGGTTGGGGCCCGGTATTGGCTACACCTTC.

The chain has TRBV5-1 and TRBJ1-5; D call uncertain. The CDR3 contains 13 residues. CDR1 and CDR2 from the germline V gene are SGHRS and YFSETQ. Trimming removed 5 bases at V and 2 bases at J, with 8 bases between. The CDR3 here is CASSPEGNQPQHF. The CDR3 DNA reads TGCGCCAGCAGTCCGGAGGGCAATCAGCCCCAGCATTTT. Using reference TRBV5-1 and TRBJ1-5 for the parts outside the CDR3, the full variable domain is KAGVTQTPRYLIKTRGQQVTLSCSPISGHRSVSWYQQTPGQGLQFLFEYFSETQRNKGNFPGRFSGRQFSNSRSEMNVSTLELGDSALYLCASSPEGNQPQHFGDGTRLSIL.

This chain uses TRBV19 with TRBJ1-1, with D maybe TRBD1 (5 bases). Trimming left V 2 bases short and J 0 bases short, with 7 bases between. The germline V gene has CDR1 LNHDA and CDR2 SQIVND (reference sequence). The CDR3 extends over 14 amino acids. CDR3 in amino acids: CASSIRTMNTEAFF. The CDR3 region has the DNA TGTGCCAGTAGTATAAGGACAATGAACACTGAAGCTTTCTTT.

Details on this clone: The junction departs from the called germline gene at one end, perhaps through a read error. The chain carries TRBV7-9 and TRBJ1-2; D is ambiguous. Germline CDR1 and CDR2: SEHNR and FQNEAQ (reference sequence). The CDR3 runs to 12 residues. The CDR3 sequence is CTSSPSDSGYTF. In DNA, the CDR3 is TGTACCAGCAGCCCCTCGGACTCTGGCTACACCTTC.

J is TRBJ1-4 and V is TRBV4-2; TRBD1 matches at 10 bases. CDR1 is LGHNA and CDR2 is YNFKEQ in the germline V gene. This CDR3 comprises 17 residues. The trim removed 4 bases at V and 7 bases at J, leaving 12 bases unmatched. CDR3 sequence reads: CASSRLLAGTGVEKLFF. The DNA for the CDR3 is TGTGCCAGCAGCCGACTATTGGCCGGGACAGGGGTTGAAAAACTGTTTTTT.

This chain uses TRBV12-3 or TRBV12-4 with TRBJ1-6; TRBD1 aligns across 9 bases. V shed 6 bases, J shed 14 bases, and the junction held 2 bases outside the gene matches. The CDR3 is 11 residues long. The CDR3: CASRGQGTLHF. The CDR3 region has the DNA TGTGCCAGCAGGGGACAGGGTACCCTCCACTTT.

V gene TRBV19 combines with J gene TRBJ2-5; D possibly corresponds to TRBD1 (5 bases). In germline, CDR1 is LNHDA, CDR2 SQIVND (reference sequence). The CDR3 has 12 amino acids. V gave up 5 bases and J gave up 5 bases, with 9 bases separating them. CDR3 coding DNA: TGTGCCAGTAGTCAGGGAACTGAGACCCAGTACTTC. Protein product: CASSQGTETQYF.

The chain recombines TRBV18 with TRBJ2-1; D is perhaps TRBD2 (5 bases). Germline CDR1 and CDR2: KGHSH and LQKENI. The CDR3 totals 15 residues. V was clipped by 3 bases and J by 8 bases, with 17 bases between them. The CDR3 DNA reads TGTGCCAGCTCACCGCAGCGGACTCCCGGGGATGAGCAGTTCTTC. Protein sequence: CASSPQRTPGDEQFF.